This T cell receptor beta chain is drawn from a study of shared clonotypes between healthy human individuals. Whole-study results and caveats: Collection of samples was limited to blood; tissue repertoires likely differ.

This clone was seen a handful of times. Its antigen is unknown. V dropped 0 bases and J dropped 7 bases, with 13 bases sitting between them. CDR3 length: 15 amino acids. The germline V gene encodes CDR1 GTSNPN and CDR2 SVGIG (reference sequence). Naive CD45RA+ and memory CD45RA-negative subsets were split from CD4+ cells. Assay execution took place at the deep level. As originally analysed: Junction-only sequences without quality scores came from ImmunoSEQ, so filtering differed. Profiled with immunoSEQ multiplex PCR; TCRdb holds only in-frame clones, not every one. V, J and clone size are taken as reported in that table, and D and trimming were inferred from the DNA itself. The table lists nearly 1,000,000 clones, approximately 76% of them singletons.

The chain has TRBV30 and TRBJ1-6; D call uncertain. This sequence originates from a man aged 18 to 29 in good health. Specimen: memory CD4+ T cells sorted from blood. Sample subset: CD45RA-negative fraction. For the CDR3, the DNA is TGTGCCTGGAGTGTGGACGTCCTGGGGAATTCACCCCTCCACTTT. Translating it yields CAWSVDVLGNSPLHF.